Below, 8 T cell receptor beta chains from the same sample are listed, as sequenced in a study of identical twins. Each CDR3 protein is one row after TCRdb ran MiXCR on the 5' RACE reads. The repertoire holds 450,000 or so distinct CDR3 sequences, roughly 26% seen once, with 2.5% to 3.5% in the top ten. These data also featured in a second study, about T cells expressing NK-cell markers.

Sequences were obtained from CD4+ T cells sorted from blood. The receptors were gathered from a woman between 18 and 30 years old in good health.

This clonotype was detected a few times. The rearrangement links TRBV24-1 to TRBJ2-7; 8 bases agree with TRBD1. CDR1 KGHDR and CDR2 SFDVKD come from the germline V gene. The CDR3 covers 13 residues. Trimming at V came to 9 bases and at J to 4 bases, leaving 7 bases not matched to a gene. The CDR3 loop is CATAAGQGYEQYF. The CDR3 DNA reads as TGTGCCACCGCCGCTGGACAGGGTTACGAGCAGTACTTC.

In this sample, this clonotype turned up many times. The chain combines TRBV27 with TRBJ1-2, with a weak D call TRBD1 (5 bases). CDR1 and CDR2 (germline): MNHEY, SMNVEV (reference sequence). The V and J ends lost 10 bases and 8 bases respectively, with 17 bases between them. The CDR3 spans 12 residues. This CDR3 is CATWGRNRGYTF. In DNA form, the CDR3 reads TGTGCCACCTGGGGCCGGAACAGGGGCTACACCTTC.

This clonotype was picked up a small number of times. The CDR3 loop is CASSPGQDTDTQYF. CDR3 in DNA: TGCGCCAGCAGCCCGGGACAGGACACAGATACGCAGTATTTT. The gene calls are TRBV5-1 and TRBJ2-3, with TRBD1 matching 8 bases. The V and J ends lost 4 bases and 2 bases, in that order; junction bases with no gene match: 3. This CDR3 has 14 amino acids. Germline CDR1 is SGHRS and CDR2 is YFSETQ.

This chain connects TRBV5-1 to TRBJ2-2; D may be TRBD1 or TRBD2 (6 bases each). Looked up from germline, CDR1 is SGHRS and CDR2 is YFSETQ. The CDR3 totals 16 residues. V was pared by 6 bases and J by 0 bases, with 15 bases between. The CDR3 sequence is CASMYWGAANTGELFF. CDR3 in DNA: TGCGCCAGCATGTATTGGGGGGCTGCGAACACCGGGGAGCTGTTTTTT.

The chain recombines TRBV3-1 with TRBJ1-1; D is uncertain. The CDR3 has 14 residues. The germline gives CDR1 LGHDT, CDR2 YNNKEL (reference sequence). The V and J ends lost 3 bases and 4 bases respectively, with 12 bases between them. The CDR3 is CASSQGWATTEAFF. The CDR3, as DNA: TGTGCCAGCAGCCAGGGGTGGGCGACCACTGAAGCTTTCTTT.

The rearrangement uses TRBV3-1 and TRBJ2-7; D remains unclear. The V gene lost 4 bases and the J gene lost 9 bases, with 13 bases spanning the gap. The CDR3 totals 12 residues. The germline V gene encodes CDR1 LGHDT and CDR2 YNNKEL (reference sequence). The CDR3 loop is CASSLAHAGQYF. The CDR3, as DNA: TGTGCCAGCAGCCTTGCTCATGCTGGGCAGTACTTC.

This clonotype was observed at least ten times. The CDR3 spells CASSFPGLIETQYF. CDR3 sequence (DNA): TGTGCCAGCAGTTTTCCCGGGTTAATAGAGACCCAGTACTTC. The rearrangement joins TRBV12-3 or TRBV12-4 to TRBJ2-5; D uncertain. Trimming removed 3 bases at V and 4 bases at J, with 12 bases between. This CDR3 spans 14 amino acids.

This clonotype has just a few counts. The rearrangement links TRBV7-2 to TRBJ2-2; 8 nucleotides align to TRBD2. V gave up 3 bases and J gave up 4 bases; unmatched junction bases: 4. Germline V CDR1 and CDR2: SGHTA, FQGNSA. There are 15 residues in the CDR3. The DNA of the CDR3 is TGTGCCAGCAGCTTCCAGCGGGAGACCACCGGGGAGCTGTTTTTT. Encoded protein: CASSFQRETTGELFF.